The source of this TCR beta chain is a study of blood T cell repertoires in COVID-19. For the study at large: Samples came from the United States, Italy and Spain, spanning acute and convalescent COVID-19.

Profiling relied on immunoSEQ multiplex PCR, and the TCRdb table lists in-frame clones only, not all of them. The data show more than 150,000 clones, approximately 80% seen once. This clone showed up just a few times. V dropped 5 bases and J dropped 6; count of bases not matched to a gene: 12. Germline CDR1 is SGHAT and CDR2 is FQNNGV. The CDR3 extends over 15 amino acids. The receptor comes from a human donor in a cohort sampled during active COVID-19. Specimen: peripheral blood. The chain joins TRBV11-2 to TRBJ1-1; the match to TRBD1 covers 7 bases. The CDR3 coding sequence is TGTGCCAGCAGCACTTTACAGGGGTGGCAGTCTGAAGCTTTCTTT. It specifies CASSTLQGWQSEAFF.